A single sample gave rise to the 5 T cell receptor beta chains below, sequenced in a study of CD8 T cells in Susac syndrome. The RNA, about 0.45 to 1 ug, was put through reverse transcription using random hexamers. Using its own MiXCR run on the immunoSEQ multiplex PCR reads, TCRdb lists one record per CDR3 protein. The sample includes 100,000 to 150,000 distinct CDR3 sequences, roughly 93% of them seen just once. Sequenced material: CD4+ T cells from PBMCs. Receptors were obtained from a human donor with multiple sclerosis.

The chain has TRBV7-2 and TRBJ1-1, with D unclear. This CDR3 is 15 amino acids long. V dropped 2 bases and J dropped 3 bases, with 13 bases sitting between them. Germline-derived CDR1 and CDR2 are SGHTA and FQGNSA. The CDR3 loop reads CASSLYPLTDTEAFF. As DNA, the CDR3 is TGTGCCAGCAGCTTATACCCGTTGACGGACACTGAAGCTTTCTTT.

The rearrangement links TRBV20-1 to TRBJ2-1; D is undetermined. Germline CDR1 and CDR2: DFQATT and SNEGSKA (reference sequence). The CDR3 is 11 amino acids. CDR3 DNA sequence: TGCAGCGTCCGCCCGAGCAATGAGCAGTTCTTC. As protein: CSVRPSNEQFF.

The chain carries TRBV7-9 and TRBJ2-2; D perhaps matches TRBD1 (5 bases). Trimming took off 5 bases at V and 4 bases at J, with 14 bases between the two ends. Looked up from germline, CDR1 is SEHNR and CDR2 is FQNEAQ (reference sequence). The CDR3 contains 15 residues. The CDR3 DNA follows: TGTGCCAGCAGCATAACGGCAGGGTCCACCGGGGAGCTGTTTTTT. Translating gives CASSITAGSTGELFF.

The V call is TRBV7-9, the J call TRBJ1-2; no definite D call. Germline V CDR1 and CDR2: SEHNR, FQNEAQ (reference sequence). Trimming pared 7 bases from V and 5 bases from J, leaving 11 bases between. CDR3 length: 12 amino acids. CDR3 amino acids: CASIATGYGYTF. The CDR3 DNA reads TGTGCCAGCATCGCAACGGGGTATGGCTACACCTTC.

The chain combines TRBV28 with TRBJ1-2; TRBD1 aligns across 7 bases. J lost 8 bases, V lost 7 bases, and 13 bases had no gene match. This CDR3 spans 14 amino acids. The germline CDR1 and CDR2 sequences are MDHEN and SYDVKM. For the CDR3, the DNA is TGTGCCAGCACGAACTACAGGGGCCGAGAGGGCTACACCTTC. Translated: CASTNYRGREGYTF.